This T cell receptor beta chain is drawn from a study of technical replicates of blood from several donors. Repertoires were generated with immunoSEQ multiplex PCR, while TCRdb's copy carries only in-frame clones and drops some. This sample has tens of thousands of clones, with over 95% found just once. Germline V gives CDR1 SGHTA, CDR2 FQGNSA. This CDR3 region has 15 residues. The ends were cut back, 1 base at V and 2 bases at J, with 11 bases in the middle. Sequenced material: T cells isolated from PBMCs. This sequence originates from a human donor in good health. The gene calls are TRBV7-2 and TRBJ2-5; D may be TRBD2 (6 bases). For the CDR3, the DNA is TGTGCCAGCAGCTTAGTAGGGACTGCTCAAGAGACCCAGTACTTC. It encodes CASSLVGTAQETQYF.